This T cell receptor beta chain was captured by sequencing in a study of blood T cell repertoires in COVID-19. Study-level information: Italy, Spain and the United States were the sources of the convalescent and acute COVID-19 samples.

Germline V CDR1 and CDR2: MNHEY, SMNVEV (reference sequence). V lost 1 base and J lost 3, with 13 bases in between. This CDR3 comprises 15 residues. This table comes from immunoSEQ multiplex PCR, and its TCRdb copy is limited to in-frame clones, with some not included. The sample includes 130,000 or so clones, about 80% of them seen just once. This chain links TRBV27 with TRBJ2-7; a possible D gene is TRBD2 (6 bases). The sample comprised peripheral blood. The source of this sequence is a human donor in a cohort sampled during active COVID-19. The CDR3 coding sequence is TGTGCCAGCAGTTTATATCGGGGAGGTCTCTACGAGCAGTACTTC. It is translated as CASSLYRGGLYEQYF.